The 18 T cell receptor beta chains listed next were all sequenced from one sample in a study of OX40 agonist ivuxolimab in advanced cancers. The library came from the immunoSEQ multiplex PCR assay. TCRdb provides this immuneACCESS table in a form limited to in-frame rearrangements. Some clones are lacking; in checked studies, under half of them reflect an unresolved V gene, and why the rest are absent is not known. Present in this sample are about 68,000 clones, about 91% of which were seen just once. About 1% of the sample comes from the top ten. The source material was CD4+ or CD8+ T cells sorted from blood, sampled in a trial of the OX40 agonist ivuxolimab. The source is an adult with an advanced solid tumor such as melanoma, head and neck, liver or kidney cancer.

This clone was detected once. The chain recombines TRBV25-1 with TRBJ2-4, with D hard to call. The CDR3 length is 13 residues. Trimming stripped 6 bases from V and 3 bases from J, with 9 bases between. CDR1 is MGHDK and CDR2 is SYGVNS in the germline V gene. CDR3 DNA: TGTGCCAGCAGAGGGAACAGCAAAAACATTCAGTACTTC. It yields the protein CASRGNSKNIQYF.

This clone appeared a single time. The genes are TRBV6-6 and TRBJ1-1, with unresolved D. This CDR3 comprises 12 residues. The germline gives CDR1 MNHNY, CDR2 SVGAGI (reference sequence). V dropped 6 bases and J dropped 0 bases, with 5 bases sitting between them. CDR3 region: CASSHMNTEAFF. The CDR3 DNA follows: TGTGCCAGCAGCCACATGAACACTGAAGCTTTCTTT.

V usage is TRBV5-1 and J usage is TRBJ2-3; 7 nucleotides match TRBD2. Germline V gene lookup returns CDR1 SGHRS and CDR2 YFSETQ. This CDR3 contains 14 residues. V was clipped by 0 bases and J by 6 bases; unmatched bases: 4. The CDR3 sequence is CASSLELGRDTQYF. CDR3 DNA sequence: TGCGCCAGCAGCTTGGAACTCGGGAGGGATACGCAGTATTTT.

The chain employs TRBV10-3 and TRBJ2-1; D perhaps matches TRBD2 (5 bases). There are 16 residues in the CDR3. V was shortened by 6 bases and J by 3 bases, with 18 bases between the two germline ends. The germline gives CDR1 ENHRY, CDR2 SYGVKD. The CDR3 bases are TGTGCCATCAGGCTAGACCTCGGCGGAGGCTACAATGAGCAGTTCTTC. This gives the protein CAIRLDLGGGYNEQFF.

The chain is built from TRBV6-1 and TRBJ1-2; no clear D. Germline lookup yields CDR1 MNHNS and CDR2 SASEGT. The V end lost 5 bases, the J end lost 8 bases, and 9 bases lay between the germline ends. This CDR3 is built from 11 residues. CDR3 region: CASSQTPGYTF. CDR3 nucleotide sequence: TGTGCCAGCAGTCAAACCCCGGGCTACACCTTC.

CDR3 nucleotides: TGCGCCAGCAGCCGACAGGGGACAGGCCGCTATGGCTACACCTTC. It specifies CASSRQGTGRYGYTF. The J gene is TRBJ1-2, the V gene TRBV5-1; TRBD1 aligns across 8 bases. The V gene's germline CDR1 is SGHRS and CDR2 YFSETQ. V was clipped by 4 bases and J by 4 bases; unmatched bases: 9. The CDR3 covers 15 residues.

This clone was detected once. The V call is TRBV5-1, the J call TRBJ1-1, with D uncertain. V lost 0 bases, J lost 7 bases, and 10 bases lay in between. CDR1 SGHRS and CDR2 YFSETQ come from the germline V gene. This CDR3 region has 13 residues. The CDR3 spells CASSLGGDVEAFF. The CDR3 bases are TGCGCCAGCAGCTTGGGAGGTGACGTTGAAGCTTTCTTT.

The CDR3 region is CAWSRGRGEQYF. The DNA for the CDR3 is TGTGCCTGGAGTCGGGGAAGGGGCGAGCAGTACTTC. This sequence joins TRBV30 and TRBJ2-7, with D tentatively TRBD1 or TRBD2 (5 bases each). Germline CDR1 is GTSNPN and CDR2 is SVGIG (reference sequence). This CDR3 is 12 amino acids long. V was trimmed by 2 bases and J by 6 bases, leaving 11 bases between them. The entire variable domain, with the rest obtained from reference TRBV30 and TRBJ2-7, is as follows: SQTIHQWPATLVQPVGSPLSLECTVEGTSNPNLYWYRQAAGRGLQLLFYSVGIGQISSEVPQNLSASRPQDRQFILSSKKLLLSDSGFYLCAWSRGRGEQYFGPGTRLTVT.

Turning to this clone: Germline is not matched at one junction end, which may reflect a read error. The genes are TRBV7-7 and TRBJ1-4, with D possibly matching TRBD1 (6 bases). Germline lookup yields CDR1 SSHAT and CDR2 FNYEAQ (reference sequence). The CDR3 has 15 amino acids. The CDR3 reads CASSFRPGENEKLFF. CDR3 in DNA: TGTGCTAGCAGCTTTCGTCCAGGGGAAAATGAAAAACTGTTTTTT.

Written as DNA, the CDR3 is TGTGCCAGCAGTGAAGTGACAGGGAATAATTCACCCCTCCACTTT. Amino acid sequence: CASSEVTGNNSPLHF. The rearrangement uses TRBV25-1 and TRBJ1-6; 7 bases fit TRBD1. The junction had 3 bases not matched to a gene; V was cut back by 2 bases and J by 5 bases. The V gene's germline CDR1 is MGHDK and CDR2 SYGVNS. This CDR3 has 15 residues.

A single count supports this clone. The chain has TRBV6-1 and TRBJ2-7; tentative D call: TRBD1 (5 bases). With 1 base removed from V and 6 bases from J, the gap between germline ends came to 19 bases. The V gene's germline CDR1 is MNHNS and CDR2 SASEGT. This CDR3 has 16 amino acids. The CDR3 DNA follows: TGTGCCAGCAGTGAAGGGTTTAGGACACCCGAACGCGAGCAGTACTTC. It translates to CASSEGFRTPEREQYF.

The chain uses TRBV19 and TRBJ1-4; TRBD1 aligns across 9 bases. Germline values: CDR1 LNHDA, CDR2 SQIVND (reference sequence). The CDR3 consists of 14 residues. V was clipped by 5 bases and J by 4 bases; unmatched bases: 2. The DNA for the CDR3 is TGTGCCAGTAGTCCGGGACAGGGTAATGAAAAACTGTTTTTT. Translating it yields CASSPGQGNEKLFF. Full variable domain (missing parts from reference TRBV19 and TRBJ1-4): DGGITQSPKYLFRKEGQNVTLSCEQNLNHDAMYWYRQDPGQGLRLIYYSQIVNDFQKGDIAEGYSVSREKKESFPLTVTSAQKNPTAFYLCASSPGQGNEKLFFGSGTQLSVL.

The chain combines TRBV7-9 with TRBJ2-7, with D tentatively TRBD1 (6 bases). Germline V gene sequence: CDR1 SEHNR, CDR2 FQNEAQ (reference sequence). The V gene lost 3 bases and the J gene lost 4 bases, with 13 bases spanning the gap. This CDR3 comprises 14 residues. The CDR3 sequence: CASSLDSLLYEQYF. CDR3 in DNA: TGTGCCAGCAGCTTGGACAGCCTCCTTTACGAGCAGTACTTC.

The sample holds a few counts of this clone. This rearrangement joins TRBV30 to TRBJ2-1, with D maybe TRBD1 (6 bases). CDR3 length equals 11 residues. Per the germline V gene, CDR1 is GTSNPN and CDR2 is SVGIG (reference sequence). V shed 1 base and J shed 10 bases, with 8 bases lying between them. As DNA, the CDR3 is TGTGCCTGGAGTGCCGGGACAGAGCAGTTCTTC. Protein: CAWSAGTEQFF.

The count of this clone is one. The chain joins TRBV7-9 to TRBJ1-5; maybe TRBD1 (5 bases). This CDR3 has 14 residues. Trimming took 5 bases from V and 0 from J, leaving 8 bases between them. Germline V lookup: CDR1 SEHNR, CDR2 FQNEAQ (reference sequence). The CDR3 loop is CASSGGGSNQPQHF. The CDR3 DNA reads TGTGCCAGCAGCGGGGGTGGTAGCAATCAGCCCCAGCATTTT.

This chain links TRBV7-9 with TRBJ1-4; possible D gene TRBD1, 5 bases. This CDR3 region has 18 residues. V shed 5 bases and J shed 8 bases, with 27 bases lying between them. The germline gives CDR1 SEHNR, CDR2 FQNEAQ (reference sequence). The CDR3, as DNA: TGTGCCAGCAGCCTTCGAATCTCTGCGGGACGGCCGGGGGAAAAACTGTTTTTT. Amino acid sequence: CASSLRISAGRPGEKLFF.

This chain links TRBV11-3 with TRBJ1-1; TRBD1 might be the D (6 bases). Germline CDR1 and CDR2: SGHNT and YENEEA. The CDR3 has 16 amino acids. Trimming took 4 bases from V and 0 from J, leaving 15 bases between them. For the CDR3, the DNA is TGTGCCAGCAGCTCTTCGAGACAGGCTTTGAACACTGAAGCTTTCTTT. Translated: CASSSSRQALNTEAFF.

In regard to this clone: One end of the junction varies from germline; a read error may be responsible. This chain connects TRBV27 to TRBJ1-2; 8 bases match TRBD1. Looked up from germline, CDR1 is MNHEY and CDR2 is SMNVEV (reference sequence). The CDR3 sequence is 15 residues long. The CDR3 DNA reads as TGTGCCAGCAGTTTATTAACAGGGGGAAGCTATGGCTACGCCTTC. It codes for CASSLLTGGSYGYAF.